This T cell receptor (beta chain) was retrieved from a study of cytomegalovirus exposure and HLA in healthy donors. Study-level results: The investigators catalogued 180 or so TCR beta chains as cytomegalovirus-associated.

The assay was immunoSEQ multiplex PCR, and TCRdb's table has in-frame clones only and misses some. The sample has approximately 270,000 clones, about 86% seen once. With respect to this clone: What it binds is unknown.

CDR3 length: 17 amino acids. Unmatched junction bases numbered 10, after V lost 7 bases and J lost 0 bases. Germline lookup yields CDR1 SNHLY and CDR2 FYNNEI. The sequence came from a woman between 18 and 29 years old in good health and CMV-seronegative. The specimen sequenced was PBMCs. This sequence joins TRBV2 and TRBJ1-3, with 9 bases lining up with TRBD1. This CDR3 is CASNKLTGGPSGNTIYF. In DNA, the CDR3 is TGTGCCAGCAATAAGTTAACAGGGGGCCCCTCTGGAAACACCATATATTTT.